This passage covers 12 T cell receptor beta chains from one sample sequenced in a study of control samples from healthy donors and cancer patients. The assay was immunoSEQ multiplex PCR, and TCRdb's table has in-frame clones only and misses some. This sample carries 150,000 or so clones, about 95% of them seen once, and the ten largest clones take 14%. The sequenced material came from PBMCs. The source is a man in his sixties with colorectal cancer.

CDR3 residues: CASSGGTDLPSTDTQYF. CDR3 in DNA: TGTGCCAGCAGTGGTGGGACCGACCTCCCTAGCACAGATACGCAGTATTTT. The chain carries TRBV25-1 and TRBJ2-3; the D gene could be TRBD1 or TRBD2 (5 bases each). CDR3 length: 17 residues. Trimming shortened V by 4 bases and J by 0 bases, and 17 bases separated the two germline ends. Per the germline V gene, CDR1 is MGHDK and CDR2 is SYGVNS. Variable domain in full (rest from reference TRBV25-1 and TRBJ2-3): EADIYQTPRYLVIGTGKKITLECSQTMGHDKMYWYQQDPGMELHLIHYSYGVNSTEKGDLSSESTVSRIRTEHFPLTLESARPSHTSQYLCASSGGTDLPSTDTQYFGPGTRLTVL.

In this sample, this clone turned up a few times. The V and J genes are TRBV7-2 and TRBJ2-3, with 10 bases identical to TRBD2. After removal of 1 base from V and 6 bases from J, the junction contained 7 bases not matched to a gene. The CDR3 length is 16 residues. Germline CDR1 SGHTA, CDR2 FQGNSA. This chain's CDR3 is CASSLDPGLAPDTQYF. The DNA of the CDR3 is TGTGCCAGCAGCTTAGATCCGGGACTAGCGCCTGATACGCAGTATTTT.

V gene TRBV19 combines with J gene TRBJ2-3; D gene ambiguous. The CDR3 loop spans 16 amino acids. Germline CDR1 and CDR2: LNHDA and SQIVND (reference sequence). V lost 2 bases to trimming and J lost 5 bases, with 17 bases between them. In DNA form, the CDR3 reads TGTGCCAGTAGTATACTTTTTAATCCAGCTGGAGATACGCAGTATTTT. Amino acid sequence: CASSILFNPAGDTQYF.

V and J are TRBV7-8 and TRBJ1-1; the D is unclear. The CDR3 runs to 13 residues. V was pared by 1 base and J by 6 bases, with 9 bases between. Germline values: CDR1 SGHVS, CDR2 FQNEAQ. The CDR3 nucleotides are TGTGCCAGCAGCTTAGGGTCCGTGGCTGAAGCTTTCTTT. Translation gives CASSLGSVAEAFF.

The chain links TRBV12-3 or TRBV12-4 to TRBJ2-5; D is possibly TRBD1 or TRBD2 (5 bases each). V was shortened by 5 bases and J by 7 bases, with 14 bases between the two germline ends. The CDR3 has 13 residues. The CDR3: CASSNLRGSTQYF. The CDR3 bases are TGTGCCAGCAGTAACCTGAGGGGCTCGACCCAGTACTTC.

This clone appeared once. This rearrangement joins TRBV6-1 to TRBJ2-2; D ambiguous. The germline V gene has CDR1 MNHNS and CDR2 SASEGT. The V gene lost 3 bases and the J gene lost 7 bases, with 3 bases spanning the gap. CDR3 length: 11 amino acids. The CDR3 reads CASSDGGELFF. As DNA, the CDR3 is TGTGCCAGCAGTGACGGCGGGGAGCTGTTTTTT.

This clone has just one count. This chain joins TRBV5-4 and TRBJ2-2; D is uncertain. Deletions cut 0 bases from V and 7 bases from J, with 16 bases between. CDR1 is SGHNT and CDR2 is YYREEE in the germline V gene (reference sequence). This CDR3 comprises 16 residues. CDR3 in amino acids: CASSLASLGFSGELFF. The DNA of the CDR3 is TGTGCCAGCAGCTTGGCCTCACTGGGGTTCAGCGGGGAGCTGTTTTTT.

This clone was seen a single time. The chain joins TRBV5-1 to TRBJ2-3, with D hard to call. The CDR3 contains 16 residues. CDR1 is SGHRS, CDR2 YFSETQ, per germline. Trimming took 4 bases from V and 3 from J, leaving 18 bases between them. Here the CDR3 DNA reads TGCGCCAGCAGCAGTGGTGTTGGCGGAGCTACAGATACGCAGTATTTT. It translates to CASSSGVGGATDTQYF.

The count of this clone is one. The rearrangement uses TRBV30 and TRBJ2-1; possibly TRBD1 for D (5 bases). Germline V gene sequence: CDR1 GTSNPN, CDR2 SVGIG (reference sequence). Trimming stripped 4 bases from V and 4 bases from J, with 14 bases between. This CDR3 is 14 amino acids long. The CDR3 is CAWKGDGVYNEQFF. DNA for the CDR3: TGTGCCTGGAAAGGGGATGGGGTTTACAATGAGCAGTTCTTC.

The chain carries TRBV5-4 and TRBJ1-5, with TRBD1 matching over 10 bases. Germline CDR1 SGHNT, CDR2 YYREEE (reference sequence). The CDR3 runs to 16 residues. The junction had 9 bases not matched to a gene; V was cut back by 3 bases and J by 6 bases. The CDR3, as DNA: TGTGCCAGCAGCTCAAGAGGACAGGGGGGGAGTCAGCCCCAGCATTTT. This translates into CASSSRGQGGSQPQHF.

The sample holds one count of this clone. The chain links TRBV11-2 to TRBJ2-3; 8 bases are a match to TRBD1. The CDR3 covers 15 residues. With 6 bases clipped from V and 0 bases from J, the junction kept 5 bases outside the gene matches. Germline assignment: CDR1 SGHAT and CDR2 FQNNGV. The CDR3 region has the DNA TGTGCCAGCAGTCGGACAGGGATTAGCACAGATACGCAGTATTTT. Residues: CASSRTGISTDTQYF.

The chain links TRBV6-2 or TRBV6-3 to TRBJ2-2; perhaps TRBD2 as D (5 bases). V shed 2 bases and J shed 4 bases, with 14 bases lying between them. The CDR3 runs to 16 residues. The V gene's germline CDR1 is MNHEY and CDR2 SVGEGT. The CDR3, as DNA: TGTGCCAGCAGTTACCCCCCCACTGGGAGCACCGGGGAGCTGTTTTTT. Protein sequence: CASSYPPTGSTGELFF.